This T cell receptor (beta chain) was identified in a study of T cell repertoires in cytomegalovirus infection. Study-wide results and limits: HLA-C-restricted CMV clonotypes gave the most frequent clonotype in two of eight donors.

From the reads, TCRdb called clonotypes with MiXCR, one entry per CDR3 protein. The sample has around 110,000 distinct CDR3 sequences; about a tenth are singletons. Germline assignment: CDR1 SQVTM and CDR2 ANQGSEA. V lost 6 bases to trimming and J lost 2 bases, with 17 bases between them. The CDR3 sequence is 16 residues long. About this clonotype: Its antigen is still unknown.

The origin of this receptor is a human donor in good health (CMV status not recorded). Some clones in this sample may be carry-over from other donors' samples. Sequenced material: PBMCs, sequenced either directly or after in vitro stimulation (not recorded which). The V gene is TRBV29-1, the J gene TRBJ2-6; possible D gene TRBD1, 6 bases. The CDR3 protein is CSVAGDPSTGANVLTF. For the CDR3, the DNA is TGCAGCGTCGCAGGGGATCCATCAACTGGGGCCAACGTCCTGACTTTC. Full variable domain (rest looked up from reference TRBV29-1 and TRBJ2-6): SAVISQKPSRDICQRGTSLTIQCQVDSQVTMMFWYRQQPGQSLTLIATANQGSEATYESGFVIDKFPISRPNLTFSTLTVSNMSPEDSSIYLCSVAGDPSTGANVLTFGAGSRLTVL.